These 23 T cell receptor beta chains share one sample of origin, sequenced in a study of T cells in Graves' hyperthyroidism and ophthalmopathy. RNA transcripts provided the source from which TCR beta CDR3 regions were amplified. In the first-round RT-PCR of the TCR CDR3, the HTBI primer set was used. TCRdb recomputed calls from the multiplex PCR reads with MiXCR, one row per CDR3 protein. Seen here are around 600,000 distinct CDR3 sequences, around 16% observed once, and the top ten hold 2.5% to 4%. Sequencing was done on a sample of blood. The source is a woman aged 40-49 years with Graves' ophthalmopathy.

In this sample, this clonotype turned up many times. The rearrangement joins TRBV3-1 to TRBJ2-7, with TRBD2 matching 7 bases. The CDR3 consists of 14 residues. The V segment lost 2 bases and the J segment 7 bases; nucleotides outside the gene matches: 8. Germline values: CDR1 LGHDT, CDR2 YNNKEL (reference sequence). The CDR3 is CASSQSAGVGEQYF. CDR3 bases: TGTGCCAGCAGCCAATCGGCGGGAGTCGGGGAGCAGTACTTC.

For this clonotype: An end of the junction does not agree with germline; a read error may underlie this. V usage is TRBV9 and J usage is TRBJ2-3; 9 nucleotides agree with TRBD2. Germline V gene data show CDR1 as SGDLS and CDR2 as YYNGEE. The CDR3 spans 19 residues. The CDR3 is CASSQGELAGLRGTDTQYF. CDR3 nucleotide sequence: TGCGCCAGCAGCCAAGGAGAACTAGCGGGTCTGCGGGGCACAGATACGCAGTATTTT.

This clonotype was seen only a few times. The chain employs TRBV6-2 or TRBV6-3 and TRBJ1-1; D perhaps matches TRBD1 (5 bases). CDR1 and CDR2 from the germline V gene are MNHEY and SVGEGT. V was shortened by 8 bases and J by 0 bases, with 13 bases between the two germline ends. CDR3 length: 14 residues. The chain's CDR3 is CASHPRDLNTEAFF. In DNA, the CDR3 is TGTGCCAGCCATCCCAGGGACCTGAACACTGAAGCTTTCTTT.

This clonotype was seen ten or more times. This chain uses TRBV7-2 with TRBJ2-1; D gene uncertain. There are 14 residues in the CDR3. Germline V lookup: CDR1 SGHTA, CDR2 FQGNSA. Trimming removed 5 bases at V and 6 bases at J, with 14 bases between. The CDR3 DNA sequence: TGTGCCAGCAGCCTTACCGTAGGATCCAATGAGCAGTTCTTC. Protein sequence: CASSLTVGSNEQFF.

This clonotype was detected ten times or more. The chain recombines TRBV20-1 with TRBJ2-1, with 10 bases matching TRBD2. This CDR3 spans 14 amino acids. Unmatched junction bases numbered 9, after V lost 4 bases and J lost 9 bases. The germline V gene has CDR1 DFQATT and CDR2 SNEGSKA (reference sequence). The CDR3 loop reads CSATLSGRNFEQFF. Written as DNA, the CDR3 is TGCAGTGCTACCCTTAGCGGGAGGAACTTTGAGCAGTTCTTC.

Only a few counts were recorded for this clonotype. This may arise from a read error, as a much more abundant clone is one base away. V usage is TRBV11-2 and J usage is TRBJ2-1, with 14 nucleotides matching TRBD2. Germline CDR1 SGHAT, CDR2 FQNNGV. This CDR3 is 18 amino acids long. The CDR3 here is CAGRKGLAGALGYNEQFF. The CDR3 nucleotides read TGTGCCGGCAGAAAGGGACTAGCGGGGGCACTCGGATACAATGAGCAGTTCTTC. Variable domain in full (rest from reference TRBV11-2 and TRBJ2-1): EAGVAQSPRYKIIEKRQSVAFWCNPISGHATLYWYQQILGQGPKLLIQFQNNGVVDDSQLPKDRFSAERLKGVDSTLKIQPAKLEDSAVYLCAGRKGLAGALGYNEQFFGPGTRLTVL.

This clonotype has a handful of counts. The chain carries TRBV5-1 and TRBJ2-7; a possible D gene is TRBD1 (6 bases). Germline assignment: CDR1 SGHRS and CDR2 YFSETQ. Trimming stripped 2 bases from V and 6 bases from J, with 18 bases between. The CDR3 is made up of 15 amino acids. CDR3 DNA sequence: TGCGCCAGCAGCTTTACCGGGACGGCCAGGGGCGAGCAGTACTTC. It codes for CASSFTGTARGEQYF.

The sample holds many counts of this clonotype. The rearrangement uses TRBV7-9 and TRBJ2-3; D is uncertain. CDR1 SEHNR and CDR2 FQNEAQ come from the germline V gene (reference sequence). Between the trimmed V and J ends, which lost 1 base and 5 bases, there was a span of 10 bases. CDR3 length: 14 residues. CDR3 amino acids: CASSLGVLGDTQYF. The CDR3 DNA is TGTGCCAGCAGCTTAGGGGTGCTGGGAGATACGCAGTATTTT.

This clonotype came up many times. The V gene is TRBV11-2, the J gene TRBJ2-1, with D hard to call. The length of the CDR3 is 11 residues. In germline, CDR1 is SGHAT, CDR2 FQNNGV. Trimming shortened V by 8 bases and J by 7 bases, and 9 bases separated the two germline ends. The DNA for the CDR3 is TGTGCCAGCGAGAACGGAAATGAGCAGTTCTTC. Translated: CASENGNEQFF. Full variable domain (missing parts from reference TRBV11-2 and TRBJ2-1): EAGVAQSPRYKIIEKRQSVAFWCNPISGHATLYWYQQILGQGPKLLIQFQNNGVVDDSQLPKDRFSAERLKGVDSTLKIQPAKLEDSAVYLCASENGNEQFFGPGTRLTVL.

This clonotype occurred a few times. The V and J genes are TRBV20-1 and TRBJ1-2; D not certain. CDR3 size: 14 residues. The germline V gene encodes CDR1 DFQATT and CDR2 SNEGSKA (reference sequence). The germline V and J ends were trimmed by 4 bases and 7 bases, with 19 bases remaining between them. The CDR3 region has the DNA TGCAGTGCTACGGTTCCGCAACTCCCGGGTGGCTACACCTTC. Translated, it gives CSATVPQLPGGYTF.

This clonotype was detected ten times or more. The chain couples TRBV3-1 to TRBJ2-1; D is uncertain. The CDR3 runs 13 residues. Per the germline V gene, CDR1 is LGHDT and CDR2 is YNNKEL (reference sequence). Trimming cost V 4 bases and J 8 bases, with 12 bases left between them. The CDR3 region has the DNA TGTGCCAGCAGCCGACGGTATAGGGATGAGCAGTTCTTC. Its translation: CASSRRYRDEQFF.

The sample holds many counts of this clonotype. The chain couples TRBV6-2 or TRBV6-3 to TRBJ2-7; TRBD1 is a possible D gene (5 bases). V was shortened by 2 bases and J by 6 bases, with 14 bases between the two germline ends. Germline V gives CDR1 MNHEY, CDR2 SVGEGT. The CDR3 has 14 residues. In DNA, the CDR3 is TGTGCCAGCAGTTACGCTGGCAGGGCCGGCGAGCAGTACTTC. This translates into CASSYAGRAGEQYF.

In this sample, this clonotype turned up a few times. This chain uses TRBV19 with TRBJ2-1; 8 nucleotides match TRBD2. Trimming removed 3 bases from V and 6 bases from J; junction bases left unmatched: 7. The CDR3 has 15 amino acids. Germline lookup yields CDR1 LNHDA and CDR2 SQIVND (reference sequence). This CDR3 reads CASSMAAGVFNEQFF. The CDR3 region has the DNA TGTGCCAGTAGTATGGCAGCGGGAGTATTCAATGAGCAGTTCTTC.

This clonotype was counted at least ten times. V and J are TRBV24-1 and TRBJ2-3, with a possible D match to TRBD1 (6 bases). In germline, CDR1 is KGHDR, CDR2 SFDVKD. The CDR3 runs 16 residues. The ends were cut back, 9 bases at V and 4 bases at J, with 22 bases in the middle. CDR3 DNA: TGTGCCACCGCTTTTGGGCCCCATCAGGGGTCAGATACGCAGTATTTT. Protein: CATAFGPHQGSDTQYF.

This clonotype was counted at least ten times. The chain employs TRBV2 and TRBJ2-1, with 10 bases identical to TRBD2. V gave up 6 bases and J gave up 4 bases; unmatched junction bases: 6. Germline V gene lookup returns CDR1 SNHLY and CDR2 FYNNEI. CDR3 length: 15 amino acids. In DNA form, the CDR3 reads TGTGCCAGCAGCCCCACTAGCGGGGTTTACAATGAGCAGTTCTTC. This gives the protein CASSPTSGVYNEQFF.

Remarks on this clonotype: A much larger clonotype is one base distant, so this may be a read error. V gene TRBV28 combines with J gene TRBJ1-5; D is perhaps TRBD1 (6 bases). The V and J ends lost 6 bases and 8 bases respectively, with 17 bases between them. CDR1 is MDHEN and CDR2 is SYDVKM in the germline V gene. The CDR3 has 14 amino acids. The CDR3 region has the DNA TGTGCCAGCAGCTCAGGACAGAGGGGGAAGCCCCAGCATTTT. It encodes CASSSGQRGKPQHF.

CDR3 amino acids: CASHAGGRGEQFF. Written as DNA, the CDR3 is TGTGCCAGCCACGCGGGGGGGCGAGGTGAGCAGTTCTTC. The chain links TRBV12-3 or TRBV12-4 to TRBJ2-1; TRBD2 agrees at 9 bases. CDR3 length: 13 amino acids. Trimming removed 8 bases from V and 9 bases from J; junction bases left unmatched: 8.

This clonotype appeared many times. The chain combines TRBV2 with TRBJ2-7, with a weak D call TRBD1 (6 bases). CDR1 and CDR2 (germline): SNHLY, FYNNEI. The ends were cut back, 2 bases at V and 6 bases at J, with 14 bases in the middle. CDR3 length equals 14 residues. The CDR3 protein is CASSENRASGEQYF. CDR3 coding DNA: TGTGCCAGCAGTGAAAACAGGGCGTCGGGCGAGCAGTACTTC. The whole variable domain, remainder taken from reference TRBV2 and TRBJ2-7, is EPEVTQTPSHQVTQMGQEVILRCVPISNHLYFYWYRQILGQKVEFLVSFYNNEISEKSEIFDDQFSVERPDGSNFTLKIRSTKLEDSAMYFCASSENRASGEQYFGPGTRLTVT.

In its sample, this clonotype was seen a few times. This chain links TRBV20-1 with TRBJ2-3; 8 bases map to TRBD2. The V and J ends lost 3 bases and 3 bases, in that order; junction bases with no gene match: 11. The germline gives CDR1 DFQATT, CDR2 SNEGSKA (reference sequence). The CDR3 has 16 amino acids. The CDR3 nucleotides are TGCAGTGCTAGGTTGGCCGGGACTAGTATAACAGATACGCAGTATTTT. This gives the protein CSARLAGTSITDTQYF.

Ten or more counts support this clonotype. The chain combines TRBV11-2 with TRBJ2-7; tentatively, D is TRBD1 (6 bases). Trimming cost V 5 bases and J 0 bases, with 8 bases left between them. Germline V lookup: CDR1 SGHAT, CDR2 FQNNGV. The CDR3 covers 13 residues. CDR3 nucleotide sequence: TGTGCCAGCAGCCGGACAGACTCCTACGAGCAGTACTTC. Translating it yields CASSRTDSYEQYF.

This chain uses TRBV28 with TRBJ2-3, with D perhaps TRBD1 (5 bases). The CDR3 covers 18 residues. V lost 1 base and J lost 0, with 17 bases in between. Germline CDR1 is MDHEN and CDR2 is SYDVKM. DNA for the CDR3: TGTGCCAGCAGTTTATTGGGGCAGGGCACTGCTAGCACAGATACGCAGTATTTT. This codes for CASSLLGQGTASTDTQYF.

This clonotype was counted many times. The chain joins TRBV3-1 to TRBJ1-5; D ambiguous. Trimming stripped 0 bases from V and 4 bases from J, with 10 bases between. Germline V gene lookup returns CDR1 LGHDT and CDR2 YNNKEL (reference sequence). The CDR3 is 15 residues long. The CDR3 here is CASSQDITRNQPQHF. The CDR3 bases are TGTGCCAGCAGCCAAGATATAACAAGAAATCAGCCCCAGCATTTT.

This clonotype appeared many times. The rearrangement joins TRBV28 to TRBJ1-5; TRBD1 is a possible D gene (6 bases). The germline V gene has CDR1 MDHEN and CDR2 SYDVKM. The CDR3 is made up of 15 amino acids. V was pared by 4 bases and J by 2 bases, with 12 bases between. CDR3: CASSYRDAGNQPQHF. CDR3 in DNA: TGTGCCAGCAGTTACAGGGATGCGGGCAATCAGCCCCAGCATTTT.